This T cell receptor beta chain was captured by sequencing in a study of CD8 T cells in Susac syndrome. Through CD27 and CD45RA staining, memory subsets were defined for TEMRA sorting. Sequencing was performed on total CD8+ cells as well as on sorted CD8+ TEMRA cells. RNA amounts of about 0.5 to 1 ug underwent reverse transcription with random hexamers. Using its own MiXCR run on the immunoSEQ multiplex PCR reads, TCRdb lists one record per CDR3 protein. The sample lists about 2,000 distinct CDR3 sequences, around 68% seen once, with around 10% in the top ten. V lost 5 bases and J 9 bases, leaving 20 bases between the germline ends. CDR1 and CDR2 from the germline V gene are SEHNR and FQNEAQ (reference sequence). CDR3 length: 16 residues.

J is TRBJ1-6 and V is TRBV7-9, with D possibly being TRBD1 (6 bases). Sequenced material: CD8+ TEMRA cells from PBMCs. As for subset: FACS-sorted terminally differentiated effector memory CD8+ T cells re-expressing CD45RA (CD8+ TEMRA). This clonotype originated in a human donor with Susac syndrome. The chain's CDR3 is CASSLHERGTRSPLHF. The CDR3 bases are TGTGCCAGCAGCCTCCATGAAAGGGGGACTCGTTCACCCCTCCACTTT.